This T cell receptor beta chain was recorded in a study of shared clonotypes between healthy human individuals. Comment on this clone: Its antigen is still unknown.

V lost 4 bases to trimming and J lost 5 bases, with 8 bases between them. The CDR3 totals 11 residues. Germline lookup yields CDR1 SQVTM and CDR2 ANQGSEA. TCRdb's copy holds only in-frame clones and misses some; the assay was immunoSEQ multiplex PCR. Of about 1.1 million clones in the sample, around 78% were seen once. Study findings and constraints: Sampling used blood alone; tissue repertoires probably differ.

The chain has TRBV29-1 and TRBJ1-2; D gene unclear. Sample: memory CD4+ T cells from PBMCs. As to subset: CD45RA-negative fraction. The source is a young man in good health. Some clones in this sample may be carry-over from other donors' samples. CDR3: CSVASEYGYTF. In nucleotides, the CDR3 is TGCAGCGTTGCTTCTGAGTATGGCTACACCTTC.